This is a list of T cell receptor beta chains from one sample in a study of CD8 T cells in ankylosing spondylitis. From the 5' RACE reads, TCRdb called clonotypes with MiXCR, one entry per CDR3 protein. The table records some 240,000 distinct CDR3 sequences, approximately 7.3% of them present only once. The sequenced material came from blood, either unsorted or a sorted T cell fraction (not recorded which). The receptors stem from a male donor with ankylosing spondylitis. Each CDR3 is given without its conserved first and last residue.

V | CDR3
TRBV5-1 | ASSTGQGASTGELF
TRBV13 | ASSSRARKETQY
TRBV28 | ASSLTSHTGELF
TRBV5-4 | ASSFGLAGVNEQY
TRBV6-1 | ASSATGGRNTEAF
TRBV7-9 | ASSFRSGSYEQY
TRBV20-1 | SVRDTSGYT
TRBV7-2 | ASSLVWRSTDTQY
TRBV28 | AIQRTGGGNEQF
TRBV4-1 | ASSQDRDGLETQY
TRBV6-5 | ASSLWGPLNTEAF
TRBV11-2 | ASSGGMLSGEQY
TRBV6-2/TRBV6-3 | ASSYRDPNTEAF
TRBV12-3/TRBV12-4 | ASSWEDTQY
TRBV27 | ASSPYIRPPYEQY
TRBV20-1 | SASQGNYGYT
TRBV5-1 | ASSFGQGWPQH
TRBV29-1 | SVIGLAAYNEQF
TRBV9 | ASSVGQGRNQPQH
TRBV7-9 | ASNGGTRDRSYNEQF
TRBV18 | ASSPPRTGKAGYT
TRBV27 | ASSLGVRRSYNEQF
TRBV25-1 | ASRKRGRATDTQY
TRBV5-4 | ASSLPEAGARDGYT
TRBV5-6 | ASSATSGYT
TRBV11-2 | ASSSAVGGAGAEAF
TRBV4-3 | ASSQDRQRSSGNTIY
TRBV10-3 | AIKGTSGRAHYEQY
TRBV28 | ASSLGGNWYEQY
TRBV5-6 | ASSFWGAAEAF
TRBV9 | ASGDPGEQF
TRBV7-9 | ASSSRQGYNEQF
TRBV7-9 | ASSWRDTEAF
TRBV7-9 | ASSYGTSSSYNEQF
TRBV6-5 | ASSYGGGGYYGYT
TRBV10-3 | AINGREEETQY
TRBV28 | ASSLPTHLSGPQY
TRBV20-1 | SARTPGRTSGGLYYEQY
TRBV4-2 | ASRGGSGRNYNEQF
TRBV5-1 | ASSSLRGPYGETQY
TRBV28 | ASSFPTSGQSTYEQY
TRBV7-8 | ASSPQTSGSSTDTQY
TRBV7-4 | ARILSARSNQPQH
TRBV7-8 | ASSLARRDNQPQH
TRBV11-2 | ASAYYNEQF
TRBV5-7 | ASGPGLVGDEQF
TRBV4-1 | ASRSGTPVSGNTIY